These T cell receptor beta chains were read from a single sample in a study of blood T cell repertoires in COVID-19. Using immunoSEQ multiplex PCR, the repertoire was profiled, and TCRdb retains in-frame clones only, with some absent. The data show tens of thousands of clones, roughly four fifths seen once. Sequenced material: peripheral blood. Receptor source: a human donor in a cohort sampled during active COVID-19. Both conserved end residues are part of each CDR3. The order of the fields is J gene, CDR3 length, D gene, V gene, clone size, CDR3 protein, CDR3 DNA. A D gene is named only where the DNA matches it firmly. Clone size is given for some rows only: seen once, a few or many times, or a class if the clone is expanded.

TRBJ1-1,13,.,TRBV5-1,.,CASLKGEGTEAFF,TGCGCCAGCCTTAAAGGGGAAGGCACTGAAGCTTTCTTT
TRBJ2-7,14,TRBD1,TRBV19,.,CASGGQGAPKEQYF,TGTGCCAGTGGAGGACAGGGAGCACCTAAAGAGCAGTACTTC
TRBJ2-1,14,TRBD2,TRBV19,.,CASSIRVAGGEQFF,TGTGCCAGTAGTATACGCGTCGCGGGGGGTGAGCAGTTCTTC
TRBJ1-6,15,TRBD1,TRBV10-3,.,CAISESGTENSPLHF,TGTGCCATCAGTGAGTCTGGGACAGAGAATTCACCCCTCCACTTT
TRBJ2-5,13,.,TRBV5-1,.,CASSLVFSETQYF,TGCGCCAGCAGCTTGGTGTTTTCGGAGACCCAGTACTTC
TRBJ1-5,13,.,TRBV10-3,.,CATGRGSNQPQHF,TGTGCCACCGGAAGAGGGAGCAATCAGCCCCAGCATTTT
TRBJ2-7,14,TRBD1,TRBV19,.,CASSIARTGYEQYF,TGTGCCAGTAGTATAGCCCGGACAGGGTATGAGCAGTACTTC
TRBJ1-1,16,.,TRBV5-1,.,CASSLASGRQNTEAFF,TGCGCCAGCAGCTTGGCCTCGGGGAGGCAGAACACTGAAGCTTTCTTT
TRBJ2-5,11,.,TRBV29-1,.,CSVMLRETQYF,TGCAGCGTAATGTTGAGGGAGACCCAGTACTTC
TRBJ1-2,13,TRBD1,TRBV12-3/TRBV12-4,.,CASRPTGGRGYTF,TGTGCCAGCAGGCCCACAGGGGGCAGAGGCTACACCTTC
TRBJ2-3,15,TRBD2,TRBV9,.,CASSGGLDRTDTQYF,TGTGCCAGCAGCGGAGGACTAGACCGCACAGATACGCAGTATTTT
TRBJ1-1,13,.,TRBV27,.,CASSRRLDTEAFF,TGTGCCAGCAGCCGCAGATTGGACACTGAAGCTTTCTTT
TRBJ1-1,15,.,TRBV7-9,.,CASRQRGNANTEAFF,TGTGCCAGCAGGCAAAGGGGTAACGCGAACACTGAAGCTTTCTTT
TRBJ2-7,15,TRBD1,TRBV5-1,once,CASSLTGGGSYEQYF,TGCGCCAGCAGCTTGACAGGGGGCGGTTCCTACGAGCAGTACTTC
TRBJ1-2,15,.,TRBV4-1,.,CASSQEAVQVYGYTF,TGCGCCAGCAGCCAGGAGGCCGTGCAGGTCTATGGCTACACCTTC
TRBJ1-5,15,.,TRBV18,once,CASSPPHRDNQPQHF,TGTGCCAGCTCACCACCCCACAGGGACAATCAGCCCCAGCATTTT
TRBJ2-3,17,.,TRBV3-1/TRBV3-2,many,CASSQAPLTSISDTQYF,TGTGCCAGCAGCCAAGCCCCTCTCACTAGTATCTCAGATACGCAGTATTTT
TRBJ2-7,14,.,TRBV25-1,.,CASSELGRSYEQYF,TGTGCCAGCAGTGAATTGGGGAGGTCCTACGAGCAGTACTTC
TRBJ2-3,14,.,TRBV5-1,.,CASRGPLSTDTQYF,TGCGCCAGCAGGGGCCCCCTTAGCACAGATACGCAGTATTTT
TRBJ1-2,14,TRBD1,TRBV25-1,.,CASNEGAGSYGYTF,TGTGCCAGCAATGAGGGGGCAGGGAGCTATGGCTACACCTTC
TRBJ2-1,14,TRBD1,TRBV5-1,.,CASSLGGTGNEQFF,TGCGCCAGCAGCTTGGGAGGGACAGGTAATGAGCAGTTCTTC
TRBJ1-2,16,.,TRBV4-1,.,CASSQGNRFERYGYTF,TGCGCCAGCAGCCAAGGGAACCGATTTGAGCGATACGGCTACACCTTC
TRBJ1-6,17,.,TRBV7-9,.,CASSYPTEWSYNSPLHF,TGTGCCAGCAGCTACCCGACAGAATGGTCCTATAATTCACCCCTCCACTTT
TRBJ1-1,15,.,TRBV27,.,CAGSLYLQGRTEAFF,TGTGCCGGCAGTTTATACCTTCAGGGGCGCACTGAAGCTTTCTTT
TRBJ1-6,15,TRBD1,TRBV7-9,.,CASSHGDRENSPLHF,TGTGCCAGCAGCCACGGGGACAGGGAAAATTCACCCCTCCACTTT
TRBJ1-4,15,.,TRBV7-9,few,CASRQGGRASEKLFF,TGTGCCAGCAGGCAAGGCGGCAGGGCCTCTGAAAAACTGTTTTTT
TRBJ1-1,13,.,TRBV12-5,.,CASNPGINTEAFF,TGTGCTAGCAATCCAGGAATAAACACTGAAGCTTTCTTT
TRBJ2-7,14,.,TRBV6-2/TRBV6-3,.,CASSYSIVSREQHF,TGTGCCAGCAGTTACTCGATAGTTTCTCGGGAGCAGCACTTC
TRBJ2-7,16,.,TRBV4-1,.,CASSQVPRGPSYEQYF,TGCGCCAGCAGCCAAGTTCCCCGAGGGCCCTCCTACGAGCAGTACTTC
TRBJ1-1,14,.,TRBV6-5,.,CASSLQGRDTEAFF,TGTGCCAGCAGCTTACAGGGACGGGACACTGAAGCTTTCTTT
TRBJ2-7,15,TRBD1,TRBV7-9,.,CASSSSGTGAGEQYF,TGTGCCAGCAGCTCGTCCGGGACAGGGGCGGGCGAGCAGTACTTC
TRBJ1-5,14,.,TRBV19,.,CASSIGAPNQPQHF,TGTGCCAGTAGTATAGGGGCCCCTAATCAGCCCCAGCATTTT
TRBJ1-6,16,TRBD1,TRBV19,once,CASSTRQGASNSPLHF,TGTGCCAGTAGTACCCGGCAGGGGGCGAGTAATTCACCCCTCCACTTT
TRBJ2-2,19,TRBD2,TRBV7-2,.,CASSTRGLAGAMNTGELFF,TGTGCCAGCAGCACCCGCGGGCTAGCGGGGGCGATGAACACCGGGGAGCTGTTTTTT
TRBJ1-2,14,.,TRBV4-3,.,CASSQDGGYYGYTF,TGCGCCAGCAGCCAAGATGGGGGGTACTATGGCTACACCTTC